This passage covers 13 T cell receptor beta chains from one sample sequenced in a study of blood T cell repertoires in COVID-19. Produced via immunoSEQ multiplex PCR; TCRdb's table is partial and in-frame only. Of about 360,000 clones listed, roughly 86% are singletons. What was sequenced was peripheral blood. Receptors were obtained from a human donor in a cohort sampled during active COVID-19.

J is TRBJ1-6 and V is TRBV6-5, with D perhaps matching TRBD1 (5 bases). Germline-derived CDR1 and CDR2 are MNHEY and SVGAGI. This CDR3 has 13 residues. Trimming took 3 bases from V and 6 from J, leaving 6 bases between them. The CDR3 DNA sequence: TGTGCCAGCAGTTATGACAGTAATTCACCCCTCCACTTT. Protein product: CASSYDSNSPLHF.

This chain links TRBV30 with TRBJ1-4; the D is unclear. This CDR3 is built from 14 residues. The germline CDR1 and CDR2 sequences are GTSNPN and SVGIG (reference sequence). Trimming took off 3 bases at V and 8 bases at J, with 16 bases between the two ends. CDR3 protein: CAWRRGTEKEKLFF. The CDR3 DNA follows: TGTGCCTGGAGGCGGGGAACTGAGAAGGAAAAACTGTTTTTT. Complete variable domain (other parts from reference TRBV30 and TRBJ1-4): SQTIHQWPATLVQPVGSPLSLECTVEGTSNPNLYWYRQAAGRGLQLLFYSVGIGQISSEVPQNLSASRPQDRQFILSSKKLLLSDSGFYLCAWRRGTEKEKLFFGSGTQLSVL.

The chain is built from TRBV3-1 (or the pseudogene TRBV3-2) and TRBJ2-1, with 7 nucleotides matching TRBD2. Germline CDR1 and CDR2: LGHDT and YNNKEL (reference sequence). The trim removed 0 bases at V and 8 bases at J, leaving 4 bases unmatched. The CDR3 is 14 residues long. The CDR3 DNA reads as TGTGCCAGCAGCCAAGATTTGCGGGAGTATGAGCAGTTCTTC. Amino acid sequence: CASSQDLREYEQFF.

The chain employs TRBV6-5 and TRBJ2-3; maybe TRBD2 (5 bases). CDR3 length: 13 amino acids. Germline V gene data show CDR1 as MNHEY and CDR2 as SVGAGI. Trimming stripped 5 bases from V and 6 bases from J, with 12 bases between. The CDR3 spells CASSRVPGDTQYF. The CDR3 DNA follows: TGTGCCAGCAGTAGAGTACCGGGGGATACGCAGTATTTT.

The chain combines TRBV7-9 with TRBJ1-1; D remains unclear. CDR1 and CDR2 (germline): SEHNR, FQNEAQ (reference sequence). The CDR3 runs 12 residues. Trimming pared 5 bases from V and 6 bases from J, leaving 10 bases between. The CDR3 DNA sequence: TGTGCCAGCAGCAAAGGGTCGGCTGAAGCTTTCTTT. This sequence encodes CASSKGSAEAFF.

In its sample, this clone was seen a few times. The rearrangement joins TRBV2 to TRBJ2-5; unclear D gene. The CDR3 is 11 residues long. The germline V gene has CDR1 SNHLY and CDR2 FYNNEI. V shed 1 base and J shed 7 bases, with 4 bases lying between them. The chain's CDR3 is CASSEVGTQYF. As DNA, the CDR3 is TGTGCCAGCAGTGAAGTCGGGACCCAGTACTTC. The full variable domain, in which reference TRBV2 and TRBJ2-5 provide the parts outside the CDR3, is EPEVTQTPSHQVTQMGQEVILRCVPISNHLYFYWYRQILGQKVEFLVSFYNNEISEKSEIFDDQFSVERPDGSNFTLKIRSTKLEDSAMYFCASSEVGTQYFGPGTRLLVL.

About this clone itself: The sample contains more than one DNA sequence encoding this CDR3. This chain connects TRBV5-4 to TRBJ2-7, with TRBD1 matching over 9 bases. Germline CDR1 is SGHNT and CDR2 is YYREEE (reference sequence). This CDR3 is 15 amino acids long. V shed 0 bases, J shed 2 bases, and the junction held 3 bases outside the gene matches. The chain's CDR3 is CASSLDRGQTYEQYF. In DNA form, the CDR3 reads TGTGCCAGCAGCTTGGACAGGGGGCAAACCTACGAGCAGTACTTC.

Comments on this clone: This CDR3 is also generated by other DNA sequences in the sample. The chain uses TRBV7-2 and TRBJ2-7, with D possibly being TRBD1 (5 bases). CDR3 length: 13 amino acids. V dropped 2 bases and J dropped 2 bases, with 7 bases sitting between them. The germline gives CDR1 SGHTA, CDR2 FQGNSA. The CDR3 DNA reads TGTGCCAGCAGCTTACAGGGTACCTACGAGCAGTACTTC. Translation: CASSLQGTYEQYF.

In DNA, the CDR3 is TGTGCCAGCAGCCAAGGCATTTTCAGGGGGAGGAACACTGAAGCTTTCTTT. It translates to CASSQGIFRGRNTEAFF. The chain recombines TRBV3-1 (or the pseudogene TRBV3-2) with TRBJ1-1; 7 bases line up with TRBD1. The CDR3 consists of 17 residues. Germline lookup yields CDR1 LGHDT and CDR2 YNNKEL (reference sequence). V dropped 1 base and J dropped 1; count of bases not matched to a gene: 9.

The chain links TRBV5-1 to TRBJ1-3; TRBD1 matches 8 bases. CDR3 size: 16 residues. Trimming at V came to 7 bases and at J to 1 base, leaving 10 bases not matched to a gene. In germline, CDR1 is SGHRS, CDR2 YFSETQ. CDR3 protein: CASQNTGGTSGNTIYF. As DNA, the CDR3 is TGCGCCAGCCAAAATACAGGGGGTACTTCTGGAAACACCATATATTTT.

The chain carries TRBV11-3 and TRBJ2-2; possibly TRBD2 for D (6 bases). Germline V gene sequence: CDR1 SGHNT, CDR2 YENEEA. V was trimmed by 0 bases and J by 2 bases, leaving 13 bases between them. This CDR3 region has 17 residues. The DNA of the CDR3 is TGTGCCAGCAGCTTAGAAGGCGGGGCTTCAAACACCGGGGAGCTGTTTTTT. Encoded protein: CASSLEGGASNTGELFF.

The sample holds many counts of this clone. This same CDR3 is encoded by further DNA sequences in the sample. V is TRBV6-5 and J is TRBJ1-1, with D unclear. This CDR3 comprises 12 residues. The V end was cut by 4 bases, the J end by 4 bases, with 7 bases between. Per germline, CDR1 MNHEY and CDR2 SVGAGI. This chain's CDR3 is CASSFRGTEAFF. In nucleotides, the CDR3 is TGTGCCAGCAGTTTCCGGGGCACTGAAGCTTTCTTT.

The V call is TRBV19, the J call TRBJ2-7; D unresolved. Germline CDR1 LNHDA, CDR2 SQIVND (reference sequence). This CDR3 contains 15 residues. Trimming took 3 bases from V and 1 from J, leaving 13 bases between them. The CDR3 loop is CASSITQVPSYEQYF. In nucleotides, the CDR3 is TGTGCCAGTAGTATCACGCAGGTTCCGTCCTACGAGCAGTACTTC.